What follows are 27 T cell receptor beta chains derived from one specimen sequenced in a study of blood T cell repertoires in COVID-19. Assay: immunoSEQ multiplex PCR; the TCRdb copy retains only in-frame clones and omits some. In the table there are hundreds of thousands of clones, approximately 88% of which are singletons. The specimen was PBMCs or T cells enriched from blood (not recorded which). These receptors came from a middle-aged woman with acute COVID-19.

This chain connects TRBV5-1 to TRBJ1-2; 8 positions match TRBD1. J gave up 8 bases and V 5 bases, and 5 bases lay outside the gene matches. Per the germline V gene, CDR1 is SGHRS and CDR2 is YFSETQ. The CDR3 is 12 amino acids. CDR3 amino acids: CASRTGEGGYTF. The CDR3, as DNA: TGCGCCAGCAGGACAGGGGAGGGAGGCTACACCTTC.

The chain uses TRBV19 and TRBJ1-3, with D unclear. V lost 4 bases and J 2 bases, leaving 12 bases between the germline ends. This CDR3 spans 15 amino acids. Germline CDR1 reads LNHDA; CDR2 reads SQIVND (reference sequence). CDR3 sequence: CASSRSTFAGNTIYF. CDR3 coding DNA: TGTGCCAGTAGTAGAAGTACTTTCGCTGGAAACACCATATATTTT.

This sequence joins TRBV7-8 and TRBJ2-7; 9 nucleotides line up with TRBD2. The germline V gene encodes CDR1 SGHVS and CDR2 FQNEAQ. Trimming took 5 bases from V and 3 from J; bases not matched to a gene: 8. CDR3 length: 15 amino acids. CDR3 loop: CASSPLAGSLYEQYV. The DNA for the CDR3 is TGTGCCAGCAGCCCCCTAGCGGGATCCCTCTACGAGCAGTACGTC.

The chain carries TRBV7-2 and TRBJ1-1; 9 positions match TRBD1. The germline gives CDR1 SGHTA, CDR2 FQGNSA. This CDR3 spans 14 amino acids. J gave up 7 bases and V 3 bases, and 6 bases lay outside the gene matches. For the CDR3, the DNA is TGTGCCAGCAGCTTTGACAGGGGGATCGGTGAAGCTTTCTTT. Protein sequence: CASSFDRGIGEAFF. The full variable domain, rest sourced from reference TRBV7-2 and TRBJ1-1, is GAGVSQSPSNKVTEKGKDVELRCDPISGHTALYWYRQSLGQGLEFLIYFQGNSAPDKSGLPSDRFSAERTGGSVSTLTIQRTQQEDSAVYLCASSFDRGIGEAFFGQGTRLTVV.

The chain joins TRBV6-5 to TRBJ1-3; D call uncertain. The V gene's germline CDR1 is MNHEY and CDR2 SVGAGI. V gave up 9 bases and J gave up 3 bases, with 18 bases separating them. CDR3 length: 15 residues. CDR3 sequence (DNA): TGTGCCAGTTCCGGCGCGGGCAAGAGTGGAAACACCATATATTTT. It translates to CASSGAGKSGNTIYF.

This clone was detected only a few times. CDR3 region: CASSYVLARGYTF. The CDR3 region has the DNA TGTGCCAGCAGTTATGTTCTAGCTAGGGGCTACACCTTC. J is TRBJ1-2 and V is TRBV6-5; D gene ambiguous. This CDR3 region has 13 residues. Between the trimmed V and J ends, which lost 3 bases and 8 bases, there was a span of 13 bases. Germline V gene sequence: CDR1 MNHEY, CDR2 SVGAGI.

This chain uses TRBV19 with TRBJ1-5, with D possibly TRBD1 on 6 matching bases. The germline gives CDR1 LNHDA, CDR2 SQIVND (reference sequence). The V end lost 0 bases, the J end lost 5 bases, and 11 bases lay between the germline ends. The CDR3 sequence is 15 residues long. CDR3: CASSIDHRVHQPQHF. CDR3 coding DNA: TGTGCCAGTAGTATAGATCACAGGGTTCATCAGCCCCAGCATTTT.

This rearrangement joins TRBV24-1 to TRBJ2-7; no definite D call. Germline lookup yields CDR1 KGHDR and CDR2 SFDVKD. The ends were cut back, 9 bases at V and 4 bases at J, with 6 bases in the middle. The CDR3 has 10 amino acids. CDR3 nucleotide sequence: TGTGCCACCCCACATTACGAGCAGTACTTC. Translating gives CATPHYEQYF.

The rearrangement joins TRBV5-5 to TRBJ1-5, with D possibly matching TRBD1 (6 bases). The CDR3 extends over 17 amino acids. Per germline, CDR1 SGHKS and CDR2 YYEKEE (reference sequence). Trimming cost V 4 bases and J 4 bases, with 21 bases left between them. The CDR3 spells CASSRLTGSLLNQPQHF. CDR3 DNA sequence: TGTGCCAGCAGCCGTCTGACAGGCTCACTCCTTAATCAGCCCCAGCATTTT.

V usage is TRBV9 and J usage is TRBJ2-1; weak D call: TRBD2 (5 bases). Germline CDR1 SGDLS, CDR2 YYNGEE. CDR3 length equals 16 residues. V was clipped by 3 bases and J by 7 bases, with 20 bases between them. CDR3 coding DNA: TGTGCCAGCAGCGACTTAAGTGGGAGTAGTCGGAATGAGCAGTTCTTC. Protein product: CASSDLSGSSRNEQFF.

The chain joins TRBV3-1 (or the pseudogene TRBV3-2) to TRBJ1-4; 7 bases align to TRBD1. This CDR3 is built from 15 residues. The germline V gene has CDR1 LGHDT and CDR2 YNNKEL (reference sequence). J lost 5 bases, V lost 4 bases, and 7 bases had no gene match. CDR3 amino acids: CASSLRGPENEKLFF. In DNA, the CDR3 is TGTGCCAGCAGCCTGAGGGGGCCTGAGAATGAAAAACTGTTTTTT.

This sequence joins TRBV10-2 and TRBJ1-1, with a tentative D call TRBD1 (5 bases). Germline V CDR1 and CDR2: WSHSY, SAAADI. Trimming removed 6 bases at V and 0 bases at J, with 8 bases between. The CDR3 runs 13 residues. The CDR3 protein is CASRDTLNTEAFF. The DNA for the CDR3 is TGCGCCAGCAGGGACACCTTGAACACTGAAGCTTTCTTT.

The chain uses TRBV25-1 and TRBJ2-3; TRBD2 matches 10 bases. The CDR3 sequence is 16 residues long. With 4 bases clipped from V and 0 bases from J, the junction kept 4 bases outside the gene matches. From germline, CDR1 is MGHDK and CDR2 SYGVNS. CDR3 DNA: TGTGCCAGCAGTGTACTAGCGGGATATAGCACAGATACGCAGTATTTT. It is translated as CASSVLAGYSTDTQYF.

The rearrangement joins TRBV6-5 to TRBJ2-7; 8 bases map to TRBD2. Looked up from germline, CDR1 is MNHEY and CDR2 is SVGAGI. CDR3 length: 13 amino acids. J lost 6 bases, V lost 2 bases, and 3 bases had no gene match. The CDR3 reads CASSYSGGSEQYF. CDR3 coding DNA: TGTGCCAGCAGTTACAGCGGGGGCAGCGAGCAGTACTTC.

The J gene is TRBJ2-3, the V gene TRBV11-3; a weak D match, TRBD2 (5 bases). Trimming removed 1 base from V and 6 bases from J, with 14 bases in between. The germline CDR1 and CDR2 sequences are SGHNT and YENEEA. The CDR3 spans 15 residues. The CDR3 spells CASSLVGPRGDTQYF. Written as DNA, the CDR3 is TGTGCCAGCAGCTTAGTTGGCCCTCGCGGGGATACGCAGTATTTT.

In nucleotides, the CDR3 is TGTGCCAGCAGCTTAGGGACAGGGGGAACCAATCAGCCCCAGCATTTT. Translating gives CASSLGTGGTNQPQHF. The chain combines TRBV7-9 with TRBJ1-5, with 10 bases fitting TRBD1. V lost 1 base and J lost 3; bases outside the gene matches: 3. The CDR3 consists of 16 residues. Germline V gene lookup returns CDR1 SEHNR and CDR2 FQNEAQ (reference sequence).

V usage is TRBV15 and J usage is TRBJ1-1, with TRBD1 as a possible D gene (5 bases). This CDR3 has 15 amino acids. V gave up 0 bases and J gave up 5 bases, with 13 bases separating them. Germline values: CDR1 LNHNV, CDR2 YYDKDF (reference sequence). CDR3 coding DNA: TGTGCCACCAGCAGAGAATCAGGGTTGGCGACTGAAGCTTTCTTT. Amino acids: CATSRESGLATEAFF.

The chain employs TRBV2 and TRBJ2-2; 7 nucleotides line up with TRBD1. Germline CDR1 is SNHLY and CDR2 is FYNNEI. The CDR3 has 16 amino acids. Trimming at V came to 2 bases and at J to 0 bases, leaving 3 bases not matched to a gene. CDR3 nucleotides: TGTGCCAGCAGTGAATTTGGGACAGCGAACACCGGGGAGCTGTTTTTT. Translating gives CASSEFGTANTGELFF.

This clone was seen more than once but under ten times. V gene TRBV2 combines with J gene TRBJ2-7; a weak D match, TRBD2 (5 bases). V gave up 6 bases and J gave up 2 bases, with 8 bases separating them. CDR3 length equals 12 residues. CDR1 SNHLY and CDR2 FYNNEI come from the germline V gene. CDR3 DNA sequence: TGTGCCAGCAGAGAGACTACCTACGAGCAGTACTTC. Protein: CASRETTYEQYF. Together with reference TRBV2 and TRBJ2-7, the CDR3 gives the full variable domain: EPEVTQTPSHQVTQMGQEVILRCVPISNHLYFYWYRQILGQKVEFLVSFYNNEISEKSEIFDDQFSVERPDGSNFTLKIRSTKLEDSAMYFCASRETTYEQYFGPGTRLTVT.

The V call is TRBV7-9, the J call TRBJ2-1; TRBD2 matches 9 bases. V trimming: 1 base; J trimming: 7 bases; junction bases outside the gene matches: 5. This CDR3 has 15 amino acids. Germline CDR1 and CDR2: SEHNR and FQNEAQ (reference sequence). The DNA of the CDR3 is TGTGCCAGCAGCTTAGGTAGCGGGAGAGGTAATGAGCAGTTCTTC. This codes for CASSLGSGRGNEQFF. Drawing the rest from reference TRBV7-9 and TRBJ2-1, the complete variable domain is DTGVSQNPRHKITKRGQNVTFRCDPISEHNRLYWYRQTLGQGPEFLTYFQNEAQLEKSRLLSDRFSAERPKGSFSTLEIQRTEQGDSAMYLCASSLGSGRGNEQFFGPGTRLTVL.

This sequence joins TRBV19 and TRBJ2-7; 7 positions agree with TRBD1. The V gene's germline CDR1 is LNHDA and CDR2 SQIVND (reference sequence). V was pared by 0 bases and J by 4 bases, with 6 bases of the junction left unmatched. This CDR3 has 15 amino acids. This CDR3 is CASSIEGTATYEQYF. In nucleotides, the CDR3 is TGTGCCAGTAGTATAGAAGGGACAGCAACGTACGAGCAGTACTTC.

The chain is built from TRBV28 and TRBJ2-7; D perhaps matches TRBD2 (5 bases). The CDR3 loop spans 13 amino acids. Between the trimmed V and J ends, which lost 5 bases and 7 bases, there was a span of 15 bases. Germline V lookup: CDR1 MDHEN, CDR2 SYDVKM. The CDR3 protein is CASSPSRREEQYF. The CDR3 bases are TGTGCCAGCAGTCCCTCCCGACGGGAAGAGCAGTACTTC.

This clone was counted once. This chain links TRBV24-1 with TRBJ1-1; TRBD1 matches at 9 bases. Losses at the gene ends were 4 bases for V and 7 bases for J; bases not matched to a gene: 9. The CDR3 extends over 15 amino acids. The germline gives CDR1 KGHDR, CDR2 SFDVKD. The CDR3 DNA follows: TGTGCCACCAGTGAGGGGACAGGGCGCCTGGGTGAAGCTTTCTTT. It encodes CATSEGTGRLGEAFF.

The V and J genes are TRBV5-1 and TRBJ2-2; the D gene is possibly TRBD2 (5 bases). Germline V gives CDR1 SGHRS, CDR2 YFSETQ. The V end was cut by 7 bases, the J end by 8 bases, with 9 bases between. The CDR3 length is 11 residues. The CDR3 reads CASWRSGELFF. The CDR3 coding sequence is TGCGCCAGCTGGAGGTCGGGGGAGCTGTTTTTT.

This sequence joins TRBV10-1 and TRBJ1-2, with 8 bases identical to TRBD1. Germline-derived CDR1 and CDR2 are WNHNN and SYGVQD (reference sequence). The J segment lost 5 bases and the V segment lost 4 bases, leaving 3 bases of the junction unmatched. The CDR3 is 13 amino acids. The CDR3 loop reads CASSADREYGYTF. CDR3 bases: TGCGCCAGCAGTGCGGACAGGGAGTATGGCTACACCTTC.

The chain links TRBV24-1 to TRBJ2-5, with D maybe TRBD1 (6 bases). The CDR3 extends over 15 amino acids. Germline CDR1 is KGHDR and CDR2 is SFDVKD. V lost 4 bases and J 5 bases, leaving 16 bases between the germline ends. In nucleotides, the CDR3 is TGTGCCACCAGTGACTACACAGGGATCGGCGAGACCCAGTACTTC. As protein: CATSDYTGIGETQYF.

The rearrangement links TRBV24-1 to TRBJ2-7; unclear D gene. Trimming removed 3 bases from V and 1 base from J, with 3 bases in between. The CDR3 extends over 12 amino acids. Germline V CDR1 and CDR2: KGHDR, SFDVKD. The CDR3 sequence: CATSDLSYEQYF. The CDR3 DNA reads as TGTGCCACCAGTGATCTTTCCTACGAGCAGTACTTC.